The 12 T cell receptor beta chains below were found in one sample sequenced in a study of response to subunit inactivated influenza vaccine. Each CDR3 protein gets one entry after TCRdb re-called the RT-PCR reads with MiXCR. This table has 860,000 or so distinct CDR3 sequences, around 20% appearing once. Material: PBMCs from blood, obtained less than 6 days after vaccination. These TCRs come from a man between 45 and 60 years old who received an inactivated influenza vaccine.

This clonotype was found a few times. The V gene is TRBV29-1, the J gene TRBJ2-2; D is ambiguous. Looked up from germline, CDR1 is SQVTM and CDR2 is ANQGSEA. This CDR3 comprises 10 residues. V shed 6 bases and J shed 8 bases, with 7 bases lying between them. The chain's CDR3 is CSVFLGELFF. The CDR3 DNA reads TGCAGCGTCTTTCTTGGGGAGCTGTTTTTT.

CDR3 bases: TGCAGTGCTGGGACATCCGGATTTGAGACCCAGTACTTC. Amino acids: CSAGTSGFETQYF. V gene TRBV20-1 combines with J gene TRBJ2-5; D is perhaps TRBD1 (6 bases). CDR3 length equals 13 residues. With 5 bases removed from V and 5 bases from J, the gap between germline ends came to 15 bases. Germline V gives CDR1 DFQATT, CDR2 SNEGSKA (reference sequence).

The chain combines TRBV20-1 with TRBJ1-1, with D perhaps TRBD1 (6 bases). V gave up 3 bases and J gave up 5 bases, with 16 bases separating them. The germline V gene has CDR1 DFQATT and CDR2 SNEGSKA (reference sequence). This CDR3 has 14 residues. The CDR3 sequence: CSASQGTLSTEAFF. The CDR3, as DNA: TGCAGTGCTAGTCAGGGGACCCTGTCAACTGAAGCTTTCTTT.

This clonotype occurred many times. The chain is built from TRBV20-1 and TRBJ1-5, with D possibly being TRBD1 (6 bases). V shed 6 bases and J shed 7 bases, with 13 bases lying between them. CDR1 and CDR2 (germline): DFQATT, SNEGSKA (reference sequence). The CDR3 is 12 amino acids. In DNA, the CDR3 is TGCAGTGCCGCCGGAGGACAGCAGCCCCAGCATTTT. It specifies CSAAGGQQPQHF.

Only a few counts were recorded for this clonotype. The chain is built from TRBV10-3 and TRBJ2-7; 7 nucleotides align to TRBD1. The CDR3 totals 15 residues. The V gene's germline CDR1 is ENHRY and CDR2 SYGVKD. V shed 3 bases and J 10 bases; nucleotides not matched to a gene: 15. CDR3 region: CAISDGDRVISLQYF. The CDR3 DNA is TGTGCCATCAGTGACGGTGACAGGGTCATAAGTCTTCAGTACTTC.

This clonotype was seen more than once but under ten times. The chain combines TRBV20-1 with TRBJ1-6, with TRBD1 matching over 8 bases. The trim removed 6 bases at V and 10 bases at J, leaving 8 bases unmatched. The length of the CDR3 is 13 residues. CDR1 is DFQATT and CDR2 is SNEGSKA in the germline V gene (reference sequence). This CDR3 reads CSAAQGALSPLHF. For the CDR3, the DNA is TGCAGTGCGGCCCAGGGGGCCTTATCACCCCTCCACTTT.

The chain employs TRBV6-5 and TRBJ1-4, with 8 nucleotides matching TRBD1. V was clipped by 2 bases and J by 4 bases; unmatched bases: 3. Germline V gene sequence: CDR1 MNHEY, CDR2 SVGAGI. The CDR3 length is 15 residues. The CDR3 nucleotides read TGTGCCAGCAGTTACGGGGACAGGCTTAATGAAAAACTGTTTTTT. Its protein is CASSYGDRLNEKLFF.

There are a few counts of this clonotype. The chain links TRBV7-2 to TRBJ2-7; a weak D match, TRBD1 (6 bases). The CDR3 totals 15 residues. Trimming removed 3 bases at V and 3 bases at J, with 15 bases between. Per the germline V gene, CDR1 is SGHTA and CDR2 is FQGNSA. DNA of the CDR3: TGTGCCAGCAGCTTCCAAGCAGGGGCCTACTACGAGCAGTACTTC. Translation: CASSFQAGAYYEQYF.

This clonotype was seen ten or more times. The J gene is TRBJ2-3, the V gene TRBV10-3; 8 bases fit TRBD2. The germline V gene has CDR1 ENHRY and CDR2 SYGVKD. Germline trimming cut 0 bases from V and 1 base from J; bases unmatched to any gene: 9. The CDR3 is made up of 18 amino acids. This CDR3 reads CAISESPVAGRRTDTQYF. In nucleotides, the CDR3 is TGTGCCATCAGTGAGTCCCCCGTAGCGGGAAGGCGCACAGATACGCAGTATTTT.

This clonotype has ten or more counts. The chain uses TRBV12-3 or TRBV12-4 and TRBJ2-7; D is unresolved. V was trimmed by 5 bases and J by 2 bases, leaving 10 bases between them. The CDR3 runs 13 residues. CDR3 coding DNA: TGTGCCAGCAGTACCCGAGTAACCTACGAGCAGTACTTC. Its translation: CASSTRVTYEQYF.

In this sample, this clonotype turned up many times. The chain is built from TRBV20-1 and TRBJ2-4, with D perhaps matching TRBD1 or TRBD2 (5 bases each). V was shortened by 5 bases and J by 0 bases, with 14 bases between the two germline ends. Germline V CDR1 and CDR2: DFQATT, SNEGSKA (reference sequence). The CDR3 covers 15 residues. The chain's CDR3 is CSAPEGTKAKNIQYF. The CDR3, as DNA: TGCAGTGCTCCCGAGGGGACGAAAGCCAAAAACATTCAGTACTTC.

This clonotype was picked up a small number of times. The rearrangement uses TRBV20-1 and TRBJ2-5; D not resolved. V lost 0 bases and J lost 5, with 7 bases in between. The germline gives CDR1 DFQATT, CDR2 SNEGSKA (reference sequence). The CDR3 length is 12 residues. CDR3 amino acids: CSARDRPETQYF. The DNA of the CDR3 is TGCAGTGCTAGAGATCGTCCGGAGACCCAGTACTTC.